The 2 T cell receptor beta chains in this list originate from one sample, sequenced in a study of preoperative IRX-2 immunotherapy in early breast cancer. Produced via immunoSEQ multiplex PCR; TCRdb's table is partial and in-frame only. The sample yields more than 20,000 clones, around 74% seen once. The sample's treatment: preoperative locoregional IRX-2 cytokine immunotherapy. Sample: lymph node tissue, taken after IRX-2 immunotherapy. The receptor set was obtained from a human donor with breast cancer.

The chain has TRBV28 and TRBJ2-3; 10 bases are shared with TRBD2. The CDR3 totals 15 residues. Germline values: CDR1 MDHEN, CDR2 SYDVKM. Germline trimming cut 2 bases from V and 4 bases from J; bases unmatched to any gene: 3. In nucleotides, the CDR3 is TGTGCCAGCAGTTTACGGCTAGCGGGAGCAGATACGCAGTATTTT. Its protein is CASSLRLAGADTQYF.

The gene calls are TRBV11-3 and TRBJ2-2, with unresolved D. CDR1 is SGHNT and CDR2 is YENEEA in the germline V gene. The CDR3 loop spans 15 amino acids. The ends were cut back, 6 bases at V and 4 bases at J, with 15 bases in the middle. The CDR3 protein is CASRFISVPTGELFF. CDR3 coding DNA: TGTGCCAGCAGATTTATATCAGTTCCCACCGGGGAGCTGTTTTTT.